These 24 T cell receptor beta chains share one sample of origin, sequenced in a study of cytomegalovirus exposure and HLA in healthy donors. The PCR had 60 Vbeta and 13 Jbeta primers. Profiling relied on immunoSEQ multiplex PCR, and the TCRdb table lists in-frame clones only, not all of them. This table holds about 150,000 clones, approximately 72% found once. The sample consisted of PBMCs. Receptors originate from a man aged 18 to 30 in good health and CMV-seronegative.

This chain links TRBV2 with TRBJ2-2; perhaps TRBD2 as D (5 bases). CDR3 length equals 13 residues. Between the trimmed V and J ends, which lost 6 bases and 10 bases, there was a span of 15 bases. CDR1 SNHLY and CDR2 FYNNEI come from the germline V gene. CDR3 sequence (DNA): TGTGCCAGCAGCCCCGGGGTTGGCGAGGAGCTGTTTTTT. Its protein is CASSPGVGEELFF.

J is TRBJ1-4 and V is TRBV10-3, with D perhaps matching TRBD1 (5 bases). Germline V lookup: CDR1 ENHRY, CDR2 SYGVKD. The CDR3 sequence is 15 residues long. V was shortened by 6 bases and J by 3 bases, with 14 bases between the two germline ends. The chain's CDR3 is CAIRDVQGSNEKLFF. The CDR3 DNA sequence: TGTGCCATCAGAGACGTCCAGGGATCTAATGAAAAACTGTTTTTT.

This chain uses TRBV9 with TRBJ1-4; 9 bases line up with TRBD1. The J segment lost 7 bases and the V segment lost 2 bases, leaving 3 bases of the junction unmatched. The germline gives CDR1 SGDLS, CDR2 YYNGEE. This CDR3 comprises 14 residues. The chain's CDR3 is CASSVGTGLEKLFF. The CDR3 DNA is TGTGCCAGCAGCGTCGGGACAGGGCTTGAAAAACTGTTTTTT.

V gene TRBV5-1 combines with J gene TRBJ1-4, with 10 bases fitting TRBD1. The V gene's germline CDR1 is SGHRS and CDR2 YFSETQ. Trimming at V came to 0 bases and at J to 10 bases, leaving 9 bases not matched to a gene. The CDR3 runs 16 residues. The CDR3 sequence: CASSLGGDRGRAKLFF. The CDR3 DNA reads as TGCGCCAGCAGCTTGGGTGGGGACAGGGGACGAGCAAAACTGTTTTTT. Drawing the rest from reference TRBV5-1 and TRBJ1-4, the complete variable domain is KAGVTQTPRYLIKTRGQQVTLSCSPISGHRSVSWYQQTPGQGLQFLFEYFSETQRNKGNFPGRFSGRQFSNSRSEMNVSTLELGDSALYLCASSLGGDRGRAKLFFGSGTQLSVL.

The V and J genes are TRBV28 and TRBJ1-6; 7 positions match TRBD1. V lost 6 bases, J lost 7 bases, and 6 bases stayed unmatched. The CDR3 has 14 amino acids. Per the germline V gene, CDR1 is MDHEN and CDR2 is SYDVKM. CDR3 coding DNA: TGTGCCAGCAGGACGGGACAGCCGAATTCACCCCTCCACTTT. Translated: CASRTGQPNSPLHF.

This chain uses TRBV18 with TRBJ2-7; D might be TRBD1 (6 bases). The closer fit of TRBJ2-5 to the DNA end suggests the J call may be wrong. This CDR3 comprises 15 residues. CDR1 and CDR2 from the germline V gene are KGHSH and LQKENI. CDR3 in DNA: TGTGCCAGCTCACCACCTTCACAGGGCAAAGAGACCCAGTACTTC. Amino acid sequence: CASSPPSQGKETQYF.

This sequence joins TRBV27 and TRBJ1-5; the D is unclear. This CDR3 comprises 14 residues. Germline loops: CDR1 MNHEY, CDR2 SMNVEV (reference sequence). Trimming took off 5 bases at V and 3 bases at J, with 11 bases between the two ends. DNA for the CDR3: TGTGCCAGCAGTCTTGGACGGGACAATCAGCCCCAGCATTTT. This translates into CASSLGRDNQPQHF.

This chain joins TRBV11-2 and TRBJ2-2; D is perhaps TRBD1 (6 bases). The ends were cut back, 1 base at V and 7 bases at J, with 16 bases in the middle. The CDR3 loop spans 16 amino acids. CDR1 and CDR2 (germline): SGHAT, FQNNGV. The CDR3 region is CASSLVALGGVGELFF. The CDR3, as DNA: TGTGCCAGCAGCTTAGTGGCGCTAGGGGGAGTCGGGGAGCTGTTTTTT.

On this clone itself: One end of the junction does not line up with germline, which may come from a read error. The V and J genes are TRBV28 and TRBJ2-2, with D possibly being TRBD2 (5 bases). Germline CDR1 MDHEN, CDR2 SYDVKM. The CDR3 contains 12 residues. The CDR3 coding sequence is TGTGCCAGCACCCCCCCGACCGGGAAGCTGTTTTTT. Its protein is CASTPPTGKLFF.

The J gene is TRBJ2-7, the V gene TRBV6-6, with 9 bases matching TRBD1. The ends lost 6 bases at V and 6 bases at J; junction bases unmatched: 9. In germline, CDR1 is MNHNY, CDR2 SVGAGI (reference sequence). The CDR3 extends over 14 amino acids. This CDR3 reads CASSPWETGGEQYF. In DNA form, the CDR3 reads TGTGCCAGCAGCCCCTGGGAGACAGGGGGCGAGCAGTACTTC.

This sequence joins TRBV5-1 and TRBJ2-5; no reliable D call. The germline V gene encodes CDR1 SGHRS and CDR2 YFSETQ. The CDR3 is 12 residues long. V dropped 1 base and J dropped 3 bases, with 4 bases sitting between them. The CDR3 nucleotides are TGCGCCAGCAGCTTGACAGAAGAGACCCAGTACTTC. It translates to CASSLTEETQYF.

The table lists this clone with a count of one. This chain links TRBV7-2 with TRBJ1-2; D gene uncertain. Germline CDR1 and CDR2: SGHTA and FQGNSA. The CDR3 is made up of 14 amino acids. V was cut by 5 bases and J by 4 bases, with 14 bases left in between. In DNA form, the CDR3 reads TGTGCCAGCAGCCTGGACGGAGGGTCCTATGGCTACACCTTC. Protein: CASSLDGGSYGYTF. Variable domain in full (rest from reference TRBV7-2 and TRBJ1-2): GAGVSQSPSNKVTEKGKDVELRCDPISGHTALYWYRQSLGQGLEFLIYFQGNSAPDKSGLPSDRFSAERTGGSVSTLTIQRTQQEDSAVYLCASSLDGGSYGYTFGSGTRLTVV.

V usage is TRBV5-1 and J usage is TRBJ2-7; no clear D gene. The CDR3 has 16 residues. The germline V and J ends were trimmed by 0 bases and 0 bases, with 13 bases remaining between them. CDR1 and CDR2 from the germline V gene are SGHRS and YFSETQ. CDR3 amino acids: CASSLGTGSSSYEQYV. DNA for the CDR3: TGCGCCAGCAGCTTGGGTACGGGTTCAAGCTCCTACGAGCAGTACGTC.

This clone was picked up a small number of times. The chain links TRBV28 to TRBJ1-2; D is unclear. CDR3 length: 15 amino acids. Trimming stripped 2 bases from V and 8 bases from J, with 18 bases between. CDR1 MDHEN and CDR2 SYDVKM come from the germline V gene. CDR3 bases: TGTGCCAGCAGTTTAGGCTTGACGGACTTGAGAGGCTACACCTTC. Translation: CASSLGLTDLRGYTF.

This chain joins TRBV28 and TRBJ1-5, with 7 bases identical to TRBD1. The V and J ends lost 8 bases and 5 bases, in that order; junction bases with no gene match: 12. The CDR3 has 15 residues. Germline CDR1 is MDHEN and CDR2 is SYDVKM. The CDR3 protein is CASGSTGRGDQPQHF. The CDR3 DNA follows: TGTGCCAGCGGATCGACAGGGCGAGGAGATCAGCCCCAGCATTTT.

Of note for this clone: The junction departs from the called germline gene at one end, perhaps through a read error. The J gene is TRBJ2-7, the V gene TRBV7-9; 12 positions match TRBD2. Germline values: CDR1 SEHNR, CDR2 FQNEAQ (reference sequence). The CDR3 runs 16 residues. The CDR3, as DNA: TGTTCCAGCAGCAGAGGTCCGGGACTAGCGGGCTACGAGCAGTACTTC. Its translation: CSSSRGPGLAGYEQYF.

The chain recombines TRBV4-1 with TRBJ2-1; D might be TRBD1 (5 bases). The V end was cut by 0 bases, the J end by 3 bases, with 12 bases between. The CDR3 runs 16 residues. Germline V CDR1 and CDR2: MGHRA, YSYEKL. CDR3 nucleotides: TGCGCCAGCAGCCAAGATAGGCAGGGAAACTACAATGAGCAGTTCTTC. Protein: CASSQDRQGNYNEQFF.

This chain uses TRBV5-1 with TRBJ2-5; 9 bases fit TRBD1. This CDR3 contains 14 residues. Germline lookup yields CDR1 SGHRS and CDR2 YFSETQ. Germline trimming cut 7 bases from V and 1 base from J; bases unmatched to any gene: 5. The CDR3 region has the DNA TGCGCCAGCGGTGACAGGGGGTTCCAAGAGACCCAGTACTTC. Translating gives CASGDRGFQETQYF.

The J gene is TRBJ1-1, the V gene TRBV18, with D uncertain. V lost 5 bases, J lost 0 bases, and 7 bases lay in between. The CDR3 is made up of 13 amino acids. Germline assignment: CDR1 KGHSH and CDR2 LQKENI. The CDR3, as DNA: TGTGCCAGCTCAAAACAGTTGAACACTGAAGCTTTCTTT. The encoded protein is CASSKQLNTEAFF.

Concerning this clone itself: Germline and junction disagree at one end, which may indicate a read error. The chain has TRBV6-5 and TRBJ2-4, with 7 bases matching TRBD1. This CDR3 is 15 amino acids long. Germline-derived CDR1 and CDR2 are MNHEY and SVGAGI. The CDR3 nucleotides are TGTGCCCGCAGTTCGGTGACAGGGAGAAGAAACATTCAGTACTTC. Residues: CARSSVTGRRNIQYF.

The chain couples TRBV19 to TRBJ1-1; the D is unclear. Trimming removed 3 bases from V and 1 base from J, with 18 bases in between. CDR1 and CDR2 from the germline V gene are LNHDA and SQIVND (reference sequence). The CDR3 spans 17 residues. CDR3 coding DNA: TGTGCCAGTAGTATGGTCGTTTTAAGATCCAGGAACACTGAAGCTTTCTTT. Protein: CASSMVVLRSRNTEAFF.

This chain joins TRBV13 and TRBJ2-2; 9 nucleotides line up with TRBD1. The CDR3 runs to 14 residues. CDR1 is PRHDT, CDR2 FYEKMQ, per germline (reference sequence). Trimming removed 4 bases from V and 4 bases from J; junction bases left unmatched: 1. The DNA for the CDR3 is TGTGCCAGCAGCTCGGGACAGGGCACCGGGGAGCTGTTTTTT. As protein: CASSSGQGTGELFF.

V usage is TRBV4-2 and J usage is TRBJ2-5; 8 nucleotides agree with TRBD2. The CDR3 spans 15 residues. Germline V gene data show CDR1 as LGHNA and CDR2 as YNFKEQ. The V gene end was trimmed by 1 base and the J gene end by 5 bases; junction bases not matched to a gene: 6. The CDR3 DNA sequence: TGTGCCAGCAGCCAAGCACTAGCGGCCCTCGAGACCCAGTACTTC. Translation gives CASSQALAALETQYF.

In DNA form, the CDR3 reads TGTGCCAGCAGCGGGTGGACAGTCTCCCTCTCTGGAAACACCATATATTTT. It is translated as CASSGWTVSLSGNTIYF. The V and J genes are TRBV5-6 and TRBJ1-3; a weak D match, TRBD1 (6 bases). This CDR3 spans 17 amino acids. CDR1 is SGHDT and CDR2 is YYEEEE in the germline V gene. V lost 4 bases and J lost 0, with 17 bases in between.